The entry below gives a single TCR beta chain sequence along with its context. Its specificity is not known. Germline CDR1 reads SGHAT; CDR2 reads FQNNGV. Between the trimmed V and J ends, which lost 5 bases and 7 bases, there was a span of 21 bases. The CDR3 has 16 residues. The record originates from a study of Graves' ophthalmopathy and Graves' hyperthyroidism. Study-level points and caveats: Ophthalmopathy was separated from stable hyperthyroidism by a 13-signature model with 87.88% sensitivity and about 79% specificity. Appearing in blood as well were most expanded thyroid clonotypes above 0.001 frequency.

Scientists amplified the TCR beta CDR3 regions from RNA transcripts. HTBI primers were employed in first-round RT-PCR, then a second-round multiplex PCR followed. TCRdb itself ran the multiplex PCR reads through MiXCR, one entry per CDR3 protein. The sample holds about 380,000 distinct CDR3 sequences; 15% are singletons and the top ten take approximately 7%. This chain links TRBV11-2 with TRBJ1-5; D may be TRBD1 (6 bases). The sequence came from a woman between 18 and 29 years old with stable Graves' hyperthyroidism. Source material: peripheral blood. DNA for the CDR3: TGTGCCAGCAGCCAGGGCGTGGGGGGGCTGAGACAGCCCCAGCATTTT. Amino acids: CASSQGVGGLRQPQHF.